The clone carrying this T cell receptor (beta chain) was observed a few times. Data came from immunoSEQ multiplex PCR; TCRdb stores just in-frame clones and leaves some out. The table shows roughly 260,000 clones, with about 89% occurring only once. This CDR3 comprises 15 residues. Germline V lookup: CDR1 SEHNR, CDR2 FQNEAQ (reference sequence). Trimming took 2 bases from V and 5 from J, leaving 15 bases between them. This sample stems from a study of blood T cell repertoires in COVID-19. Turning to the study itself: COVID-19 samples collected from the United States, Italy and Spain covered acute and convalescent phases.

The TCR originated in a man between 35 and 55 years old who had recovered from COVID-19. What was sequenced was peripheral blood. The gene calls are TRBV7-9 and TRBJ2-5; a weak D match, TRBD1 (6 bases). The CDR3 here is CASSLPEDQGETQYF. CDR3 DNA sequence: TGTGCCAGCAGCTTACCGGAAGACCAGGGGGAGACCCAGTACTTC.